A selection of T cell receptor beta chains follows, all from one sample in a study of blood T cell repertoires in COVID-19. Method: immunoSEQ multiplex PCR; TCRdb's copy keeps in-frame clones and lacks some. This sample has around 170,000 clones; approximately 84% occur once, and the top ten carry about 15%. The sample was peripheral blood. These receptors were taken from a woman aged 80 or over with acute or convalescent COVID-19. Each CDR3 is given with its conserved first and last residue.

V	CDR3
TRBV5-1	CASSPAKGGYGYTF
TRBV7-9	CASSRRRSGGSSYEQYF
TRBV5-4	CASSSGQPNTGELFF
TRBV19	CASSIAAPRGQPQHF
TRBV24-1	CATSDPTPRGRDSLTGELFF
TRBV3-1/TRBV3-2	CASSQQGDEKLFF
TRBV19	CASTGQGNQPQHF
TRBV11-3	CASSLGPSTDTQYF
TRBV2	CASSDGTGNNQQYF
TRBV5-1	CASSYYSSGSPNEQFF
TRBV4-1	CASSQDGAGGETQYF
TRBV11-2	CASSLVPGHRETQYF
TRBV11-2	CASSLGDSPEAFF
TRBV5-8	CASSPTGEGYGYTF
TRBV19	CASSQLGQLLYGYTF
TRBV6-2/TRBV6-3	CASTPAGQGIHEQYF
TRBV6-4	CASSDRDRDSPLHYEQYF
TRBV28	CASSLRNYGYTF
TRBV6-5	CASSYSRTSVGDTQYF
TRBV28	CASSSTGGERNSPLHF
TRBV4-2	CASSQATGATNEKLFF
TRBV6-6	CASIHRVSGDGYTF
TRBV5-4	CASTRSTGSDTQYF
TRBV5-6	CASSYLGQGHTDTQYF
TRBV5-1	CASSGTENTGELFF
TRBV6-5	CASTPTRRGDYTF
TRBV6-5	CASGRVNYGYTF